This TCR beta chain was found in a study of blood T cell repertoires in COVID-19. In the authors' workflow: Reference gene primers were amplified, and this amplification served to estimate nucleated cell counts. The data were produced by immunoSEQ multiplex PCR, yet TCRdb's version contains in-frame clones alone and is incomplete. That table is the source of V, J and clone size, and D and trimming were worked out from the DNA. The sample consists of over 200,000 clones, around 89% of them appearing once. The cohort comprised adults aged about 18 to 90 years residing in around 25 US areas. Germline CDR1 SGHRS, CDR2 YFSETQ. V dropped 4 bases and J dropped 0 bases, with 13 bases sitting between them. The CDR3 extends over 15 amino acids.

The chain combines TRBV5-1 with TRBJ1-2, with D possibly TRBD1 on 6 matching bases. The sequence was obtained from a woman in her thirties or forties with acute COVID-19. Specimen: PBMCs or T cells enriched from blood (not recorded which). For the CDR3, the DNA is TGCGCCAGCAGCCCAGGGGACCCCCCTAACTATGGCTACACCTTC. Translated: CASSPGDPPNYGYTF. Full variable domain (missing parts from reference TRBV5-1 and TRBJ1-2): KAGVTQTPRYLIKTRGQQVTLSCSPISGHRSVSWYQQTPGQGLQFLFEYFSETQRNKGNFPGRFSGRQFSNSRSEMNVSTLELGDSALYLCASSPGDPPNYGYTFGSGTRLTVV.